This T cell receptor beta chain was sequenced during a study of blood T cell repertoires in COVID-19 (dated by TCRdb to about 2020). Background on the whole study: Collaborator samples came from the United States, Italy and Spain and covered acute and convalescent phases of COVID-19. A freely available public database, intended as a resource for researchers studying the immune response to SARS-CoV-2, is where the repertoires were released. The dataset comprised deeply sampled blood TCRbeta repertoires from subjects exposed to, actively infected with, or recovered from COVID-19. Samples were obtained from the ongoing ImmuneRACE study (first 160 participants) and from about 1,300 subjects provided by 6 global collaborators. The sample metadata nearly always contained a de-identified subject ID, COVID-19 status, age in years and sex. The prospective study material was composed of cDNA or gDNA derived from T cells, B-cell-depleted T cells, or PBMCs. Where available, HLA class I and class II types were taken from metadata supplied by the sample provider and were not determined by assay-based typing.

The CDR1 and CDR2 encoded by the germline V gene are SNHLY and FYNNEI. The CDR3 spans 18 residues, from the cysteine through the phenylalanine. Of the read, only the CDR3 DNA is kept; its 54 bases are in frame from base 1. V is cut back by 3 bases and J by 9 bases, with 17 bases in the junction unmatched. Overall study results and their limits: How much clinical and demographic metadata was included differed by source and by participant, and the metadata was provided uncurated.

Of note for this clone: The antigen it binds to is not known. Base qualities were left out, and no much larger clone turns up one base away.

TCRbeta CDR3 regions were amplified from genomic DNA by means of the immunoSEQ Assay, a bias-controlled multiplex PCR. On the authors' methods: The number of nucleated cells in each sample was estimated from the amplification of reference gene primers within the assay. To quantify the absolute abundance of each unique TCRbeta CDR3 rearrangement, sequence reads were collapsed and filtered. Productive Simpson clonality was computed per sample as the square root of Simpson's diversity index over productive rearrangements. The clones in this table, taken by TCRdb from immuneACCESS, are in-frame only. Not every clone is retained; where verified, under half of the shortfall comes from an unresolved V gene, and the cause of the rest is unknown. The D gene and trimming were derived from the DNA, and the V and J assignments and clone size from that table. The sample table records 450,000 to 500,000 clones; around 90% of these occur just once. 0.7% of the sample belongs to the ten largest clones.

In the prospective study, participants were about 18 to 95 years old, resided in under 30 geographic areas of the United States, and were enrolled through a virtual design. In the prospective study, cohorts were assigned on the basis of participant-reported clinical history obtained from a screening survey and a study questionnaire. Recovered participants in ImmuneRACE Cohort 3 were defined as having two consecutive negative NP/OP PCR tests, clearance from a healthcare professional, or resolution of symptoms. In the prospective study, mobile phlebotomists collected whole blood, serum and a nasopharyngeal or oropharyngeal swab from each participant. Prospective study participants could optionally give additional blood draws and questionnaires over an approximately two-month period. Before DNA extraction, prospective study blood samples were shipped either frozen or at room temperature.

This TCR was sampled from a woman under 30 who had recovered from COVID-19. Sequencing input: PBMCs or T cells enriched from blood (not recorded which). The chain joins TRBV2 to TRBJ2-1, and TRBD2 aligns with 10 junction nucleotides. This receptor carries the CDR3 CASSDQAGGPNRNSEQFF. The bases read TGTGCCAGCAGTGACCAAGCGGGGGGGCCTAATAGGAATAGTGAGCAGTTCTTC.